Listed below are T cell receptor beta chains from one sample, sequenced in a study of cytomegalovirus exposure and HLA in healthy donors. Produced via immunoSEQ multiplex PCR; TCRdb's table is partial and in-frame only. This sample has 50,000 to 70,000 clones, with approximately 71% found just once. Input material: PBMCs. The receptors originated from a man between 35 and 55 years old in good health and CMV-seropositive. Both conserved end residues are part of each CDR3. A D gene is named only where the DNA matches it firmly. Expanded clones get a size class; other rows say once, few or many, or leave the size out.

>TRBV2|.|.|15|TRBJ2-5
CASSVQGLPQETQYF
TGTGCCAGCAGTGTGCAGGGCCTACCACAAGAGACCCAGTACTTC
>TRBV6-1|.|.|14|TRBJ1-1
CASGEQVGGTEAFF
TGTGCCAGCGGAGAACAGGTGGGGGGCACTGAAGCTTTCTTT
>TRBV6-4|TRBD1|.|13|TRBJ2-1
CASSGGQGNEQFF
TGTGCCAGCAGTGGGGGACAGGGGAATGAGCAGTTCTTC
>TRBV7-2|TRBD1|.|14|TRBJ2-5
CASSSQGDGETQYF
TGTGCCAGCAGCTCACAGGGGGATGGAGAGACCCAGTACTTC
>TRBV5-1|.|.|15|TRBJ2-1
CASRPGSGQYNEQFF
TGCGCCAGCAGGCCCGGGTCCGGACAGTACAATGAGCAGTTCTTC
>TRBV9|.|.|16|TRBJ1-1
CASSPRSGGVGIEAFF
TGTGCCAGCAGCCCCCGGTCGGGCGGGGTGGGAATTGAAGCTTTCTTT
>TRBV2|.|few|14|TRBJ1-5
CASKGGGGNQPQHF
TGTGCCAGCAAGGGTGGAGGTGGCAATCAGCCCCAGCATTTT
>TRBV7-7|.|.|15|TRBJ2-5
CASSLTSGRVETQYF
TGTGCCAGCAGCTTAACGTCGGGCAGGGTCGAGACCCAGTACTTC
>TRBV10-2|TRBD2|.|15|TRBJ2-7
CASSDLSGGSYEQYF
TGCGCCAGCAGTGATCTTAGCGGGGGTTCCTACGAGCAGTACTTC
>TRBV9|.|.|14|TRBJ2-2
CASSVSYLLKELFF
TGTGCCAGCAGCGTTTCATATCTATTAAAGGAGCTGTTTTTT
>TRBV6-5|.|once|14|TRBJ2-1
CASSYQGRVNEQFF
TGTGCCAGCAGTTACCAAGGCAGGGTTAATGAGCAGTTCTTC
>TRBV6-5|TRBD1|few|14|TRBJ1-1
CASSTIGTVPEAFF
TGTGCCAGCAGCACTATCGGGACAGTTCCTGAAGCTTTCTTT
>TRBV5-4|TRBD1|.|15|TRBJ2-3
CASSSRDRGPDTQYF
TGTGCCAGCAGCTCCCGGGACAGAGGTCCAGATACGCAGTATTTT
>TRBV29-1|TRBD1|.|12|TRBJ1-2
CSVVQGLDGYTF
TGCAGCGTTGTACAGGGGCTGGATGGCTACACCTTC
>TRBV10-3|TRBD1|.|16|TRBJ1-1
CAISPRQGAEHSEAFF
TGTGCCATCAGTCCTCGACAGGGGGCTGAACATAGTGAAGCTTTCTTT
>TRBV30|.|.|12|TRBJ2-1
CAWREGFNEQFF
TGTGCCTGGAGGGAGGGGTTCAATGAGCAGTTCTTC
>TRBV7-9|.|.|14|TRBJ2-4
CASSSGGARNIQYF
TGTGCCAGCAGCTCAGGAGGGGCGCGGAACATTCAGTACTTC
>TRBV5-1|.|.|17|TRBJ2-1
CASSFRPRGGSYNEQFF
TGCGCCAGCAGCTTCCGGCCTCGAGGTGGCTCCTACAATGAGCAGTTCTTC
>TRBV13|.|few|15|TRBJ2-1
CASSLDRAVVNEQFF
TGTGCCAGCAGCTTAGACAGGGCCGTAGTCAATGAGCAGTTCTTC
>TRBV30|TRBD2|.|13|TRBJ2-5
CACLLANEETQYF
TGTGCCTGTTTACTAGCGAACGAAGAGACCCAGTACTTC